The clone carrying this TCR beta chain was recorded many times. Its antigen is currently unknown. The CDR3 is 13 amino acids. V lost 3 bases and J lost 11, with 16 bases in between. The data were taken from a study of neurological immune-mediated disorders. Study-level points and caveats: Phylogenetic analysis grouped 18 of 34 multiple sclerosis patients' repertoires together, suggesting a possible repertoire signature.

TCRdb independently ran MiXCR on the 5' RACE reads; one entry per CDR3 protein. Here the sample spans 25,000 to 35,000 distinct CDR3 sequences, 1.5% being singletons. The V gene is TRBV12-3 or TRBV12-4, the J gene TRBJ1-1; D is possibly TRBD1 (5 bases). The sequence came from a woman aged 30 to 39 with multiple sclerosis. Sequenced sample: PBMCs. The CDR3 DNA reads TGTGCCAGCAGTTTGTATACGGGGACTGTGGCTTTCTTT. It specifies CASSLYTGTVAFF.